Listed below are T cell receptor beta chains from one sample, sequenced in a study of blood T cell repertoires in COVID-19. Method: immunoSEQ multiplex PCR; TCRdb's copy keeps in-frame clones and lacks some. This sample carries about 23,000 clones, 65% to 80% of them seen once, and the ten largest clones take more than 6.5%. Sequencing input: peripheral blood. These TCRs come from a man aged 45-60 years with COVID-19, enrolled during active disease. Both conserved end residues are part of each CDR3. D genes are given only for firm matches. Clone size is stated in some rows and not others, as once, few, many or a class when expanded.

NA | NA | TRBJ2-7 | TRBV11-2 | TGTGCCAGCAGCTTATCCATAACTGAGGCCCACGAGCAGTACTTC | CASSLSITEAHEQYF
TRBD1 | NA | TRBJ2-7 | TRBV19 | TGTGCCAGTAGTAGGACAGGTCCCTACGAGCAGTACTTC | CASSRTGPYEQYF
TRBD1 | NA | TRBJ2-7 | TRBV5-6 | TGTGCCAGCAGCTTGGGGTCGGAACAGGGGAATGGCTTC | CASSLGSEQGNGF
TRBD1 | NA | TRBJ1-4 | TRBV7-7 | TGTGCCAGCAGCATTGGGACAGGCAGGGGTGAAAAACTGTTTTTT | CASSIGTGRGEKLFF
NA | NA | TRBJ1-5 | TRBV6-6 | TGTGCCAGCAGTTACGGGACTGGTCAGCCCCAGCATTTT | CASSYGTGQPQHF
NA | NA | TRBJ2-7 | TRBV6-2/TRBV6-3 | TGTGCCAGCAGCTCCTCACCGGGGGCCTACGAGCAGTACTTC | CASSSSPGAYEQYF
NA | NA | TRBJ1-1 | TRBV11-3 | TGTGCCAGCAGCTTAGTGAGGAACACTGAAGCTTTCTTT | CASSLVRNTEAFF
TRBD1 | NA | TRBJ2-5 | TRBV5-1 | TGCGCCAGCAGCTTGACGGCGGTCGGACAGGGGGCGGAGACCCAGTACTTC | CASSLTAVGQGAETQYF
TRBD1 | NA | TRBJ1-5 | TRBV4-2 | TGTGCCAGCAGCCAAGATCTCAGGACAGGGGGGAGCAATCAGCCCCAGCATTTT | CASSQDLRTGGSNQPQHF
NA | NA | TRBJ2-1 | TRBV7-2 | TGTGCCAGCAGCTTTTGGGCTAGCTGGACCTACAATGAGCAGTTCTTC | CASSFWASWTYNEQFF
TRBD1 | NA | TRBJ1-6 | TRBV5-5 | TGTGCCAGCAGAATGGACAGGCGAAATAATTCACCCCTCCACTTT | CASRMDRRNNSPLHF
TRBD2 | NA | TRBJ2-3 | TRBV7-3 | TGTGCCAGCAGCTCATCTAGCGGGAGCACAGATACGCAGTATTTT | CASSSSSGSTDTQYF
NA | NA | TRBJ1-1 | TRBV19 | TGTGCCAGTACCACCCGGGGAGGGGTGAACACTGAAGCTTTCTTT | CASTTRGGVNTEAFF
NA | NA | TRBJ2-7 | TRBV5-4 | TGTGCCAGCAGCCCCCGGGGTTTCCGCGAGCAGTACTTC | CASSPRGFREQYF
TRBD2 | NA | TRBJ2-7 | TRBV28 | TGTGCCAGCAGTCTTTTAGCGGGGGGCTCCTACGAGCAGTACTTC | CASSLLAGGSYEQYF
NA | NA | TRBJ1-3 | TRBV3-1/TRBV3-2 | TGTGCCAGCAGCTCGCGGGGGTCCTCTGGAAACACCATATATTTT | CASSSRGSSGNTIYF
TRBD2 | NA | TRBJ2-5 | TRBV11-2 | TGTGCCAGCAGCTTAGAGGGACTAGCTAGGACCCAGTACTTC | CASSLEGLARTQYF
NA | NA | TRBJ2-6 | TRBV7-3 | TGTGCCAGCAGCCCACAGGTCACCTCTGGGGCCAACGTCCTGACTTTC | CASSPQVTSGANVLTF
NA | NA | TRBJ2-7 | TRBV20-1 | TGCAGTGCTAGGGCGGGGCACGAGCAGTACTTC | CSARAGHEQYF
NA | NA | TRBJ1-6 | TRBV6-6 | TGTGCCAGCAGTCCTGCGGGGCCCCTCCACTTT | CASSPAGPLHF
TRBD2 | NA | TRBJ2-2 | TRBV11-2 | TGTGCCAGCAGACCCGGGGGGGCGGACACCGGGGAGCTGTTTTTT | CASRPGGADTGELFF
TRBD1 | NA | TRBJ2-4 | TRBV6-5 | TGTGCCAGCAGTTCAACAGGGACAGGGGACATTCAGTACTTC | CASSSTGTGDIQYF
NA | few | TRBJ1-5 | TRBV27 | TGTGCCAGCAGTTCCCGGAGTAGGGGGTGGGATCAGCCCCAGCATTTT | CASSSRSRGWDQPQHF
TRBD2 | NA | TRBJ2-7 | TRBV27 | TGTGCCAGCGGATCAGCGGGAAGTTCCTACGAGCAGTACTTC | CASGSAGSSYEQYF
TRBD1 | few | TRBJ1-2 | TRBV24-1 | TGTGCCACCGGACAGGGAAGTGGCTACACCTTC | CATGQGSGYTF